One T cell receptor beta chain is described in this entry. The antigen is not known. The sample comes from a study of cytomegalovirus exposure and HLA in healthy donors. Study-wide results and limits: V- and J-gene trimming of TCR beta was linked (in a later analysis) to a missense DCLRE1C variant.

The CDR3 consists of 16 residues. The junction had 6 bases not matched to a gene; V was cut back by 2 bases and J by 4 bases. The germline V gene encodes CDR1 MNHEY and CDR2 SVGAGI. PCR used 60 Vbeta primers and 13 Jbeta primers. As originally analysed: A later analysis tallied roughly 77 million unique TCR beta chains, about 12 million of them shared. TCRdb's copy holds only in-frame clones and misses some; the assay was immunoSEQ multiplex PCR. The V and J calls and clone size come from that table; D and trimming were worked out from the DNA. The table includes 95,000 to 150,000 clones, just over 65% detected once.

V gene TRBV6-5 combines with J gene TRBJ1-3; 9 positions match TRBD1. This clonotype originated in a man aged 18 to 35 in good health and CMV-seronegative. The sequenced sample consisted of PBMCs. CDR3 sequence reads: CASSYQQGAAGNTIYF. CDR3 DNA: TGTGCCAGCAGTTACCAACAGGGGGCGGCGGGAAACACCATATATTTT.